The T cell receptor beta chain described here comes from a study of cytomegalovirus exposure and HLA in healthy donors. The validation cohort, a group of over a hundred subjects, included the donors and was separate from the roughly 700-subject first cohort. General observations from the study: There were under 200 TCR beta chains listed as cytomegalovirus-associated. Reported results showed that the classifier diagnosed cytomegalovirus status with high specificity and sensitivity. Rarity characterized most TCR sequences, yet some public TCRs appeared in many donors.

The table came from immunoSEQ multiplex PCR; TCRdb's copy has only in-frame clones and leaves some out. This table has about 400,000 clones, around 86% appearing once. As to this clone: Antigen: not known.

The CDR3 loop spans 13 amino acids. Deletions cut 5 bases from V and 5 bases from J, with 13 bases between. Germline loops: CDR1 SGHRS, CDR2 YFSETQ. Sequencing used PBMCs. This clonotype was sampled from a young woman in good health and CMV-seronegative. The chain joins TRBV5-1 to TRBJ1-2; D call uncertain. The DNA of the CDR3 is TGCGCCAGCAGTTCAGAAGACTGGTATGGCTACACCTTC. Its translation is CASSSEDWYGYTF. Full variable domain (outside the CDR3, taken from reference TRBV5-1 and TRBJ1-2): KAGVTQTPRYLIKTRGQQVTLSCSPISGHRSVSWYQQTPGQGLQFLFEYFSETQRNKGNFPGRFSGRQFSNSRSEMNVSTLELGDSALYLCASSSEDWYGYTFGSGTRLTVV.